This T cell receptor (beta chain) originates from a study of early T cells in non-severe SARS-CoV-2 infection. The study, taken as a whole, reports: Matching with VDJdb favored anti-spike CD8 responses (missing private and CD4 specificities).

Notes on this clonotype: Antigen unknown.

TCRdb re-derived calls from the 5' RACE reads in MiXCR, one entry per CDR3 protein. The table lists 25,000 to 30,000 distinct CDR3 sequences, about 5.8% of them singletons. The V gene's germline CDR1 is DFQATT and CDR2 SNEGSKA (reference sequence). This CDR3 has 13 residues. Trimming left V 2 bases short and J 6 bases short, with 10 bases between. The source is an adult who was a healthcare worker with PCR-confirmed SARS-CoV-2 infection or an uninfected control (not recorded which). Source material: whole blood. The chain couples TRBV20-1 to TRBJ2-2, with D possibly matching TRBD2 (6 bases). The CDR3 sequence is CSARRTTSGELFF. The CDR3 nucleotides are TGCAGTGCTAGACGGACTACCTCCGGGGAGCTGTTTTTT.